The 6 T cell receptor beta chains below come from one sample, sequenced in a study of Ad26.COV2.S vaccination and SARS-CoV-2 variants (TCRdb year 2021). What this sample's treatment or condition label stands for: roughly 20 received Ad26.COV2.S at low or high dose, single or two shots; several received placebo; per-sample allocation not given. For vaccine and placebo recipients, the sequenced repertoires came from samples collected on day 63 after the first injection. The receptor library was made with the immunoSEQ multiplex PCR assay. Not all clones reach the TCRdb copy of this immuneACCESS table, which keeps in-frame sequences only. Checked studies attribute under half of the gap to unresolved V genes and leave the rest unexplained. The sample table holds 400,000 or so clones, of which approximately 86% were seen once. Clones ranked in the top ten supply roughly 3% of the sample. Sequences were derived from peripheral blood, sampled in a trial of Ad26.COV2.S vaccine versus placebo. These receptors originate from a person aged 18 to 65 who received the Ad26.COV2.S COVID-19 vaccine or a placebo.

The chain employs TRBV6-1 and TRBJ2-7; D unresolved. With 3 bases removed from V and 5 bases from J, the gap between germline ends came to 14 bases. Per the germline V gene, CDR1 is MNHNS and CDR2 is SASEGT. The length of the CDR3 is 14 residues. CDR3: CASSDQGSVDEQYF. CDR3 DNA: TGTGCCAGCAGTGACCAAGGTTCCGTGGACGAGCAGTACTTC.

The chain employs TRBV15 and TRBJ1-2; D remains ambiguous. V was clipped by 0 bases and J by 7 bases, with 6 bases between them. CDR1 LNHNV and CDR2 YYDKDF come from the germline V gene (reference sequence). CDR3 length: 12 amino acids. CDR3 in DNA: TGTGCCACCAGCAGAGACGGGTTTGGCTACACCTTC. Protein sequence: CATSRDGFGYTF.

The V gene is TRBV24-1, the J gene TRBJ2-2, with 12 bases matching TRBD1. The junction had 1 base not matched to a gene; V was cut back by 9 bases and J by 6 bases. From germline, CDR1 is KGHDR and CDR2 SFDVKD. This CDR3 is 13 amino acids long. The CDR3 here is CATGTGGSGELFF. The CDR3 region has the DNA TGTGCCACCGGGACAGGGGGCTCCGGGGAGCTGTTTTTT.

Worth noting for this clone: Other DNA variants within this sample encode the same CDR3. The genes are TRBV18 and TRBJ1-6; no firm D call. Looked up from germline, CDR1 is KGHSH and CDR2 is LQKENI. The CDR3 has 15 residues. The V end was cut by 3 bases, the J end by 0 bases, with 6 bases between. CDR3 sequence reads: CASSPGSSYNSPLHF. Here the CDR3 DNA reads TGTGCCAGCTCACCTGGTAGCTCCTATAATTCACCCCTCCACTTT.

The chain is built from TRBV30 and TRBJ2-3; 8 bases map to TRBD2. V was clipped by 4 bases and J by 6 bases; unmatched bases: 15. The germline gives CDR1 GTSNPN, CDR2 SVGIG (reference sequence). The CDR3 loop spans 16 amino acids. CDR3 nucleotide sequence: TGTGCCTGGATCCGAGGGTGGCGGGGGGTCAGCGATACGCAGTATTTT. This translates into CAWIRGWRGVSDTQYF.

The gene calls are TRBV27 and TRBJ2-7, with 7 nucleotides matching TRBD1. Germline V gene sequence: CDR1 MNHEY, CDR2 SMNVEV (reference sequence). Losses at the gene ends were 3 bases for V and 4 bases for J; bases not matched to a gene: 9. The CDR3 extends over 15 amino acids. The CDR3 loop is CASSFRGGVEYEQYF. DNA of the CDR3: TGTGCCAGCAGTTTCCGAGGGGGCGTCGAATACGAGCAGTACTTC.